This TCR beta chain was identified during a study of T cells in Graves' hyperthyroidism and ophthalmopathy. At the level of the study: Once the initial diagnosis was made, peripheral blood was obtained before any treatment. Findings and caveats of the study: In the analysis, a 13 V-J model separated ophthalmopathy from stable hyperthyroidism.

Not enrolled were patients with uncontrolled infection, other autoimmune disease, pregnancy or lactation. In making diagnoses, clinical symptoms, serum thyroxine and TRAb, thyroid ultrasound and orbital computed tomography were all used. Template material for amplifying TCR beta CDR3 regions consisted of RNA transcripts. Using the HTBI primer set, a first-round RT-PCR was run on the TCR CDR3. One entry per CDR3 protein results from TCRdb running MiXCR on the multiplex PCR reads. The table records around 300,000 distinct CDR3 sequences, over 12% of them present only once. In germline, CDR1 is ENHRY, CDR2 SYGVKD. Trimming took 6 bases from V and 5 from J; bases not matched to a gene: 9. This CDR3 is built from 15 residues. At least ten counts were recorded for this clonotype. The antigen remains undetermined.

The genes are TRBV10-3 and TRBJ2-1; 8 nucleotides agree with TRBD1. Sequencing input: blood. This receptor was taken from a woman aged 45-65 years with Graves' hyperthyroidism that later progressed to Graves' ophthalmopathy. DNA of the CDR3: TGTGCCATCAGCCCCGGGACAGGTGGGGACAATGAGCAGTTCTTC. It encodes CAISPGTGGDNEQFF.